This note documents a single TCR beta chain sequence. Germline V gene sequence: CDR1 SNHLY, CDR2 FYNNEI. This CDR3 has 15 amino acids. V was trimmed by 0 bases and J by 3 bases, leaving 12 bases between them. Original handling: Estimation of nucleated cell counts was performed using reference gene primer amplification. Sequencing was performed with immunoSEQ multiplex PCR; in TCRdb, only in-frame clones are kept and a portion is missing. V and J calls plus clone size are reproduced from that table; the DNA served to infer D and trimming. The sample records 200,000 or so clones, roughly 79% being singletons. The sample comes from a study of blood T cell repertoires in COVID-19. Study-wide context: Spain, Italy and the United States supplied samples that represented acute and convalescent COVID-19.

Seattle cases were enrolled at active infection and followed longitudinally. Sequencing was performed on peripheral blood. J is TRBJ2-7 and V is TRBV2, with D maybe TRBD2 (5 bases). This TCR derives from a woman older than 75 with COVID-19, enrolled during active disease. The CDR3, as DNA: TGTGCCAGCAGTGAAGCGAGGGCTAGTGGCTACGAGCAGTACTTC. It is translated as CASSEARASGYEQYF.